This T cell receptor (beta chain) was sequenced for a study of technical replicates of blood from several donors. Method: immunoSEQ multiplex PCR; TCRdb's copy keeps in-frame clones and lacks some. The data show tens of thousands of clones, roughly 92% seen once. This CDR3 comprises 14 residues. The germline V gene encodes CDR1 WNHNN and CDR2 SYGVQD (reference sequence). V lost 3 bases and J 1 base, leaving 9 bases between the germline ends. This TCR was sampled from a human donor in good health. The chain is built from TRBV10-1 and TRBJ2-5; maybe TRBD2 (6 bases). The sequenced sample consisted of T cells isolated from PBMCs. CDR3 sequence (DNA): TGCGCCAGCAGTGATGGGGGGACCCAAGAGACCCAGTACTTC. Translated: CASSDGGTQETQYF.